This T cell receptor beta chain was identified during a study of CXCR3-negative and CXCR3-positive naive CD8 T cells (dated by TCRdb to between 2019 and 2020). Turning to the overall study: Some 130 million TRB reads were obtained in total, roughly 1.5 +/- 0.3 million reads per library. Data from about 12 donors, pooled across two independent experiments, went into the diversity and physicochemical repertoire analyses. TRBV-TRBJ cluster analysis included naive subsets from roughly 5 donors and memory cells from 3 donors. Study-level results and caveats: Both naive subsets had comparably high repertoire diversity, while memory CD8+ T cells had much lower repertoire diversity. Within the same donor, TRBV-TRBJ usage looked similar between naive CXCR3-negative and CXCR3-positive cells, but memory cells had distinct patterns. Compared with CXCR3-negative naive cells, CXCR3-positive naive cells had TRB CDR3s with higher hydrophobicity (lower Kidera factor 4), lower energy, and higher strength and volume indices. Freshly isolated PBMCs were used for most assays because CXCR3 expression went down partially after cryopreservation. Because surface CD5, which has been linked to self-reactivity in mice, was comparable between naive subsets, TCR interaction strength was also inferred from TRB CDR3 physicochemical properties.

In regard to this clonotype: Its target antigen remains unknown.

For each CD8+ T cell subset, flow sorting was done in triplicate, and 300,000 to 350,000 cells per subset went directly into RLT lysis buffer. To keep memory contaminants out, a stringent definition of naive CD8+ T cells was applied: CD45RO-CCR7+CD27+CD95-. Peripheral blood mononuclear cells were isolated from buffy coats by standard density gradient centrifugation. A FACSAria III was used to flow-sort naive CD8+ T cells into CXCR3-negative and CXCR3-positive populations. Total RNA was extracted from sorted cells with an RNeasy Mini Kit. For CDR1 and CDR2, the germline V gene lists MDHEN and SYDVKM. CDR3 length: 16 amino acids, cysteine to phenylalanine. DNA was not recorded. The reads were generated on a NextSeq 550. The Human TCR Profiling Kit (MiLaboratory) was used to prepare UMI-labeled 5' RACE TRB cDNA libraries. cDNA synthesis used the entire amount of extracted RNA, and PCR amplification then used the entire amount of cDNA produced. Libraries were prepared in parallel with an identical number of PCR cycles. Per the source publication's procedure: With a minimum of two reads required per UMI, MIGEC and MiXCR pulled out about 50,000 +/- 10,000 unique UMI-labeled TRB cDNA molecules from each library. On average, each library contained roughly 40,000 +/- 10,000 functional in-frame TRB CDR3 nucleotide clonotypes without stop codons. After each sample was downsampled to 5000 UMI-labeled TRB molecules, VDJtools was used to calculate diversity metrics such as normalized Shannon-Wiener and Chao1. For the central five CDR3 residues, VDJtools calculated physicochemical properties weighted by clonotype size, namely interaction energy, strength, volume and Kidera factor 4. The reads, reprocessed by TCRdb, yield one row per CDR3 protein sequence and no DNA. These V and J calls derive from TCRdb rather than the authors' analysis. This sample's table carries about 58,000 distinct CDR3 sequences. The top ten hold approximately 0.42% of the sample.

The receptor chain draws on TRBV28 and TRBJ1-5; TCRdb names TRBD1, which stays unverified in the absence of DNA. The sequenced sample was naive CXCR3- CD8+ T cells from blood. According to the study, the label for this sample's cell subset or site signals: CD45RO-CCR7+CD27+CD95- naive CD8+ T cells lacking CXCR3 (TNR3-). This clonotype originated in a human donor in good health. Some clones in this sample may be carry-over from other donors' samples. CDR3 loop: CASSLWDSLSNQPQHF.